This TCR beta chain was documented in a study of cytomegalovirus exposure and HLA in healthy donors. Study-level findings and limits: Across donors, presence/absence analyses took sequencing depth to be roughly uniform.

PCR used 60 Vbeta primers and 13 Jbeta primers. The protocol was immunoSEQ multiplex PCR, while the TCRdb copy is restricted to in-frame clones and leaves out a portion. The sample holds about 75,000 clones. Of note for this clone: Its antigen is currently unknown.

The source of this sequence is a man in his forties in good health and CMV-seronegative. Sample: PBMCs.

CDR3 residues: CASSEYRPEGTEAFF. The CDR3 DNA follows: TGTGCCAGCAGTGAATACAGGCCGGAGGGCACTGAAGCTTTCTTT. V is TRBV2 and J is TRBJ1-1, with a tentative D call TRBD1 (5 bases). V was shortened by 2 bases and J by 4 bases, with 14 bases between the two germline ends. This CDR3 contains 15 residues. Per germline, CDR1 SNHLY and CDR2 FYNNEI.